This TCR beta chain was captured in a study of blood T cell repertoires in COVID-19. Study-wide context: Collection of acute and convalescent COVID-19 samples took place in the United States, Italy and Spain. PBMCs, B-cell-depleted T cells, or T cells were the source of the cDNA or gDNA that made up the material.

Trimming at V came to 5 bases and at J to 6 bases, leaving 9 bases not matched to a gene. Germline values: CDR1 SGHTA, CDR2 FQGNSA. The CDR3 covers 14 residues. Methods used by the authors: Reference gene primer amplification gave nucleated cell count estimates. Assay used: immunoSEQ multiplex PCR; TCRdb lists only in-frame clones, some missing. V and J calls and clone size are as listed in that table; D and trimming were resolved from the DNA. The sample consists of roughly 240,000 clones, 70% to 85% of them appearing once. The TCR comes from a man aged 35 to 55 who had recovered from COVID-19. The rearrangement joins TRBV7-2 to TRBJ2-7, with 8 bases fitting TRBD1. Sequences were obtained from peripheral blood. The CDR3 DNA sequence: TGTGCCAGCAGCCCGGGACAGGCTTTTTCCGAGCAGTACTTC. Encoded protein: CASSPGQAFSEQYF.